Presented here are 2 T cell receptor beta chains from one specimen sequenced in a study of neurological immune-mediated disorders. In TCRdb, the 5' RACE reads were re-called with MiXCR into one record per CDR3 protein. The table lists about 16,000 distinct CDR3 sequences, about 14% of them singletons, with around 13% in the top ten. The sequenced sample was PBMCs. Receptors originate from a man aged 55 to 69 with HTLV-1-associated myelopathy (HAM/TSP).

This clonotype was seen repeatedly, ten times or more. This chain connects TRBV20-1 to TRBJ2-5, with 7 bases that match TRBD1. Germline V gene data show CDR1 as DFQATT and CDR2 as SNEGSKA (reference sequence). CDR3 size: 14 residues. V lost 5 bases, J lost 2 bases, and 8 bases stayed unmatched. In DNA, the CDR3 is TGCAGTGCTTCAAAGGGACAGACACAAGAGACCCAGTACTTC. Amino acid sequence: CSASKGQTQETQYF.

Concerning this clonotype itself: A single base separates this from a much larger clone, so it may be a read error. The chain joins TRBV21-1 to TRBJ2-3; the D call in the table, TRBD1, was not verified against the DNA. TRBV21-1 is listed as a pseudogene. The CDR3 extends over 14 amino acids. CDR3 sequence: CASLYTGEADTQYF. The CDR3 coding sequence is TGTGCCAGCCTCTACACAGGGGAGGCAGATACGCAGTATTTT.